This TCR beta chain appears in the sequencing data of a study of shared clonotypes between healthy human individuals. V lost 4 bases, J lost 2 bases, and 2 bases stayed unmatched. This CDR3 comprises 13 residues. Germline V lookup: CDR1 SGHNT, CDR2 YYREEE (reference sequence). For this clone: Other DNA sequences of this sample code for an identical CDR3.

Data came from immunoSEQ multiplex PCR; TCRdb stores just in-frame clones and leaves some out. The data show 1,400,000 or so clones, with roughly 98.5% seen just once and 0.3% to 0.45% held by the top ten. The sample comprised naive CD4+ T cells sorted from blood. Subset of the sample: CD45RA+ positively selected. The chain carries TRBV5-4 and TRBJ2-5; TRBD1 agrees at 7 bases. The source is a man aged 25 to 45 in good health. The chain's CDR3 is CASSRQGQETQYF. CDR3 bases: TGTGCCAGCAGCCGACAGGGACAAGAGACCCAGTACTTC.